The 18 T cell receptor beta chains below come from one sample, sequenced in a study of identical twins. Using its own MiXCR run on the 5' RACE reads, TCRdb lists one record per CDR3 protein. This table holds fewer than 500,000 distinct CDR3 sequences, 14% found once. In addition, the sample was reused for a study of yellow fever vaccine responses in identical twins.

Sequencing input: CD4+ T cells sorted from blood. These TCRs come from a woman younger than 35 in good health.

As DNA, the CDR3 is TGCAGTGCTAGAGTCCCAGCGGGGATCACAGATACGCAGTATTTT. Its translation is CSARVPAGITDTQYF. The V and J genes are TRBV20-1 and TRBJ2-3, with TRBD2 matching over 7 bases. V dropped 1 base and J dropped 2; count of bases not matched to a gene: 6. This CDR3 is 15 amino acids long. Germline-derived CDR1 and CDR2 are DFQATT and SNEGSKA (reference sequence).

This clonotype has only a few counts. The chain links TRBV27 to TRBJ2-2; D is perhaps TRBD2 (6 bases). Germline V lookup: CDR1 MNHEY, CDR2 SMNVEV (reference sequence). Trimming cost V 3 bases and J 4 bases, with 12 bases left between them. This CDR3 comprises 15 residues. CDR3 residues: CASSFGSSGTGELFF. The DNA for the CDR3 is TGTGCCAGCAGTTTCGGGAGTTCGGGCACCGGGGAGCTGTTTTTT.

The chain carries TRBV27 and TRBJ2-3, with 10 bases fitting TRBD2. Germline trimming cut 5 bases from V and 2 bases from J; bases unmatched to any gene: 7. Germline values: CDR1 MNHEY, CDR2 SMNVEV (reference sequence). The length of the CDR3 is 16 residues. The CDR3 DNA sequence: TGTGCCAGCAGTCTAGACCTAGCGGGGGCCACAGATACGCAGTATTTT. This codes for CASSLDLAGATDTQYF.

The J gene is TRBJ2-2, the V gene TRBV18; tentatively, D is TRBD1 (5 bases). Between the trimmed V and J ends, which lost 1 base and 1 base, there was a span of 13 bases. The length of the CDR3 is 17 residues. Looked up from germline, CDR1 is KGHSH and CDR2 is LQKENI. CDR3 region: CASSPRGQTKNTGELFF. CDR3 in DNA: TGTGCCAGCTCACCACGCGGACAAACCAAGAACACCGGGGAGCTGTTTTTT.

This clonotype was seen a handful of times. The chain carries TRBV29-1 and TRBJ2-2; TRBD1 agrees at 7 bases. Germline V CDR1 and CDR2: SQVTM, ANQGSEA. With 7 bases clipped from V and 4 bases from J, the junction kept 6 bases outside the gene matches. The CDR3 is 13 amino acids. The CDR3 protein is CSASNRGTGELFF. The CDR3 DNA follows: TGCAGCGCTTCTAACAGGGGCACCGGGGAGCTGTTTTTT.

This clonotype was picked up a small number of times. The CDR3 spells CASSSTGRGYNEQFF. The CDR3 bases are TGCGCCAGCAGCTCTACAGGTAGGGGATACAATGAGCAGTTCTTC. The rearrangement uses TRBV5-1 and TRBJ2-1; a possible D gene is TRBD1 (5 bases). Per germline, CDR1 SGHRS and CDR2 YFSETQ. This CDR3 contains 15 residues. V gave up 3 bases and J gave up 4 bases, with 14 bases separating them.

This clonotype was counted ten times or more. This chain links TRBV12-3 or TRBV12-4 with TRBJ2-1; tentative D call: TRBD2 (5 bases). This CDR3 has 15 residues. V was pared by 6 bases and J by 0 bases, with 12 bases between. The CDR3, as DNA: TGTGCCAGCAGGGGTAGCGCCCTCTCCTACAATGAGCAGTTCTTC. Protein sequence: CASRGSALSYNEQFF.

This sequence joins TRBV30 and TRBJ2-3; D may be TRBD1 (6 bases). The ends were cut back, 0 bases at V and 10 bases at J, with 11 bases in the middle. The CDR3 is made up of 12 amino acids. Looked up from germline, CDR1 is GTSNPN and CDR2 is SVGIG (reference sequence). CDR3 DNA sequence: TGTGCCTGGAGTGTAGGGGGATACGCGCAGTATTTT. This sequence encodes CAWSVGGYAQYF.

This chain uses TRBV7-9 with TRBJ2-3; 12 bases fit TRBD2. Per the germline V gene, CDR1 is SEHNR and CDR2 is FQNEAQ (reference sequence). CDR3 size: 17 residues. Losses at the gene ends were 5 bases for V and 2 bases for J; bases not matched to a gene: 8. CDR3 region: CASSRPGLAGNTDTQYF. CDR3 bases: TGTGCCAGCAGCCGCCCCGGACTAGCGGGAAACACAGATACGCAGTATTTT.

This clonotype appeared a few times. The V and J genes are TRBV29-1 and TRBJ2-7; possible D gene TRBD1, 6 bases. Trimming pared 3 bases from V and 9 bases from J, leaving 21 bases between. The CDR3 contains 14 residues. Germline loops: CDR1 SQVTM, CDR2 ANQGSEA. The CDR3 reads CSVEIATGTTAQYF. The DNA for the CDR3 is TGCAGCGTTGAGATCGCTACGGGGACAACGGCGCAGTACTTC.

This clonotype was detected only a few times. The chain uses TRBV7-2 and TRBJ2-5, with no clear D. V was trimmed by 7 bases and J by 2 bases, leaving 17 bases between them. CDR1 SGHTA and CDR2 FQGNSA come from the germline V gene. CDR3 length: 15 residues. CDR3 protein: CASNSFRTPQETQYF. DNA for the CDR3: TGTGCCAGCAACTCCTTTCGGACCCCTCAAGAGACCCAGTACTTC.

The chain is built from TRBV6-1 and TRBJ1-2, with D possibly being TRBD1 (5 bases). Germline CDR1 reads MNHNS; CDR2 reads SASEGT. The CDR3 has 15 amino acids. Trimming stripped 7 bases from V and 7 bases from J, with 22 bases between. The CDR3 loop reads CASIAGTATLSGYTF. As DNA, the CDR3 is TGTGCCAGCATTGCAGGGACTGCGACGTTGAGTGGCTACACCTTC.

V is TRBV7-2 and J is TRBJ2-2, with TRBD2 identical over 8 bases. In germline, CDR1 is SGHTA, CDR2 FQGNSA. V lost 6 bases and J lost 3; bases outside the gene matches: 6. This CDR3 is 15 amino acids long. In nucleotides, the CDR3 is TGTGCCAGCAGGATTTCGCGGGGGGACACCGGGGAGCTGTTTTTT. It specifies CASRISRGDTGELFF.

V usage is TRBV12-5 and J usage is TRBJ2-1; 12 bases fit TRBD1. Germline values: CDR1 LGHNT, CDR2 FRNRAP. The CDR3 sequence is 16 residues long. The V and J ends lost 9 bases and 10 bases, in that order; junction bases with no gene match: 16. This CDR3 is CARTGTGGRGVGEQFF. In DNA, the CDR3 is TGTGCTAGAACCGGGACAGGGGGCAGAGGGGTCGGGGAGCAGTTCTTC.

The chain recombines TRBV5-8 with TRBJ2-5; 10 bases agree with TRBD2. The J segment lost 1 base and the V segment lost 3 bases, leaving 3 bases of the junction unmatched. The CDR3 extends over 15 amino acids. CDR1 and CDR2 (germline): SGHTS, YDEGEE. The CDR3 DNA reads TGTGCCAGCAGCTCTTGGACTAGCGGCCAAGAGACCCAGTACTTC. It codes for CASSSWTSGQETQYF.

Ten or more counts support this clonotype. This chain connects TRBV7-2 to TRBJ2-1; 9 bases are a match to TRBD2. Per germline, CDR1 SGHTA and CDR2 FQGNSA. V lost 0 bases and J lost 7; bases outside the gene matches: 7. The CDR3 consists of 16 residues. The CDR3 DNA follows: TGTGCCAGCAGCTTAGCGATGCGGGAGGGCCGGAATGAGCAGTTCTTC. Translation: CASSLAMREGRNEQFF. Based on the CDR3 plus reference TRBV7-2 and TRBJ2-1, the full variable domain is GAGVSQSPSNKVTEKGKDVELRCDPISGHTALYWYRQSLGQGLEFLIYFQGNSAPDKSGLPSDRFSAERTGGSVSTLTIQRTQQEDSAVYLCASSLAMREGRNEQFFGPGTRLTVL.

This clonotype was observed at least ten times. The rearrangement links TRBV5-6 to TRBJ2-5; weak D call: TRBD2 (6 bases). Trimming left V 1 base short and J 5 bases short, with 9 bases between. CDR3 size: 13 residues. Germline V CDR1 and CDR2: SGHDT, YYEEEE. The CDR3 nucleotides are TGTGCCAGCAGCTTGACTAGCCACGAGACCCAGTACTTC. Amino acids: CASSLTSHETQYF.

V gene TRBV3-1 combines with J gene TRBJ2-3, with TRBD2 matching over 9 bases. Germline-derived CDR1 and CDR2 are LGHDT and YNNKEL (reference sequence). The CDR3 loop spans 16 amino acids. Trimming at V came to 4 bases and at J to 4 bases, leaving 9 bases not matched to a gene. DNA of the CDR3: TGTGCCAGCAGCCCATTAGCGGGAGATAGGGCAGATACGCAGTATTTT. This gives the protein CASSPLAGDRADTQYF.